Each of the 22 T cell receptor beta chains below was sequenced from the same sample in a study of Ad26.COV2.S vaccination and SARS-CoV-2 variants (dated by TCRdb to 2020 to 2023). Libraries were made using the immunoSEQ multiplex PCR assay. The clones in this table, taken by TCRdb from immuneACCESS, are in-frame only. Not every clone is retained; where verified, under half of the shortfall comes from an unresolved V gene, and the cause of the rest is unknown. In all, the sample holds approximately 340,000 clones, and roughly nine tenths of those were seen once. The top ten clones comprise 3.5% to 4.5% of the sample. The time point label, read with the paper, signifies: individuals recovered from natural SARS-CoV-2 infection. The sample in question was peripheral blood, obtained after recovery from COVID-19. These receptors were collected from a human donor who had recovered from COVID-19.

This clone occurred once. This rearrangement joins TRBV15 to TRBJ2-7; D call uncertain. The CDR3 runs to 16 residues. Trimming stripped 3 bases from V and 2 bases from J, with 17 bases between. Germline V gene sequence: CDR1 LNHNV, CDR2 YYDKDF (reference sequence). This chain's CDR3 is CATSSLSLGWAYEQYF. The CDR3 DNA sequence: TGTGCCACCAGCAGTCTCTCCCTGGGGTGGGCCTACGAGCAGTACTTC.

The rearrangement links TRBV5-1 to TRBJ2-7, with 8 nucleotides matching TRBD2. The CDR3 extends over 14 amino acids. V lost 4 bases, J lost 2 bases, and 5 bases stayed unmatched. The germline CDR1 and CDR2 sequences are SGHRS and YFSETQ. CDR3 sequence reads: CASSLTSGPYEQYF. The CDR3, as DNA: TGCGCCAGCAGCCTTACTAGCGGCCCCTACGAGCAGTACTTC.

The rearrangement uses TRBV3-1 (or the pseudogene TRBV3-2) and TRBJ2-6; no reliable D call. CDR1 and CDR2 from the germline V gene are LGHDT and YNNKEL (reference sequence). This CDR3 region has 17 residues. Trimming shortened V by 0 bases and J by 0 bases, and 9 bases separated the two germline ends. CDR3 nucleotides: TGTGCCAGCAGCCAAGATCTCAAAGTCTCTGGGGCCAACGTCCTGACTTTC. This codes for CASSQDLKVSGANVLTF.

The chain carries TRBV27 and TRBJ1-2; D may be TRBD1 (6 bases). With 5 bases removed from V and 8 bases from J, the gap between germline ends came to 18 bases. This CDR3 is built from 14 residues. Per germline, CDR1 MNHEY and CDR2 SMNVEV (reference sequence). CDR3 nucleotide sequence: TGTGCCAGCAGTGGGGGACATCCTGGGGACGGCTACACCTTC. Its translation: CASSGGHPGDGYTF.

The J gene is TRBJ1-1, the V gene TRBV7-8; D might be TRBD1 (5 bases). Per germline, CDR1 SGHVS and CDR2 FQNEAQ. The V end was cut by 5 bases, the J end by 7 bases, with 26 bases between. This CDR3 has 17 amino acids. For the CDR3, the DNA is TGTGCCAGCAGCCCCTACCTGGGACGGGGGAGTACGGGTGAAGCTTTCTTT. This translates into CASSPYLGRGSTGEAFF.

The chain combines TRBV21-1 with TRBJ1-2. TRBV21-1 is marked as a pseudogene. The CDR3 has 18 amino acids. CDR3 sequence reads: CASSKLLAAGGDNYGYTF. Here the CDR3 DNA reads TGTGCCAGCAGCAAATTACTGGCGGCTGGGGGAGATAACTATGGCTACACCTTC.

V gene TRBV9 combines with J gene TRBJ2-1; TRBD2 might be the D (7 bases). The germline V and J ends were trimmed by 4 bases and 6 bases, with 17 bases remaining between them. The germline V gene has CDR1 SGDLS and CDR2 YYNGEE. This CDR3 region has 15 residues. The CDR3 DNA reads TGTGCCAGCAGCCCATCGGGGGGCTTGGGCAATGAGCAGTTCTTC. Translation gives CASSPSGGLGNEQFF.

The chain employs TRBV5-1 and TRBJ1-2; TRBD1 agrees at 8 bases. The CDR3 consists of 12 residues. V was pared by 3 bases and J by 8 bases, with 3 bases of the junction left unmatched. CDR1 is SGHRS and CDR2 is YFSETQ in the germline V gene. CDR3 in amino acids: CASSWTGLGYTF. Written as DNA, the CDR3 is TGCGCCAGCAGCTGGACAGGGTTGGGCTACACCTTC.

V is TRBV4-3 and J is TRBJ2-5; D is perhaps TRBD2 (6 bases). The germline CDR1 and CDR2 sequences are LGHNA and YSLEER. Trimming cost V 3 bases and J 5 bases, with 10 bases left between them. CDR3 length equals 13 residues. CDR3 residues: CASSQFGGETQYF. CDR3 bases: TGCGCCAGCAGCCAGTTTGGAGGGGAGACCCAGTACTTC.

To note about this clone: The sample has other DNA sequences that encode this CDR3 too. The chain links TRBV11-3 to TRBJ2-3; D possibly uses TRBD1 or TRBD2 (5 bases each). The V gene lost 0 bases and the J gene lost 1 base, with 5 bases spanning the gap. Looked up from germline, CDR1 is SGHNT and CDR2 is YENEEA. The CDR3 has 14 residues. CDR3 residues: CASSLEGGTDTQYF. In DNA, the CDR3 is TGTGCCAGCAGCTTAGAGGGGGGCACAGATACGCAGTATTTT. The whole variable domain, filled in from reference TRBV11-3 and TRBJ2-3, reads EAGVVQSPRYKIIEKKQPVAFWCNPISGHNTLYWYLQNLGQGPELLIRYENEEAVDDSQLPKDRFSAERLKGVDSTLKIQPAELGDSAVYLCASSLEGGTDTQYFGPGTRLTVL.

The V and J genes are TRBV5-1 and TRBJ1-1; D is perhaps TRBD1 (6 bases). The CDR3 is 12 residues long. Trimming removed 6 bases from V and 3 bases from J, with 9 bases in between. Germline assignment: CDR1 SGHRS and CDR2 YFSETQ. Here the CDR3 DNA reads TGCGCCAGCACCTCAGGGGACACTGAAGCTTTCTTT. It codes for CASTSGDTEAFF.

This clone was observed once. The chain recombines TRBV5-1 with TRBJ2-7; perhaps TRBD1 as D (6 bases). CDR1 SGHRS and CDR2 YFSETQ come from the germline V gene. The CDR3 has 12 residues. Trimming left V 5 bases short and J 5 bases short, with 11 bases between. The CDR3: CASRGSGDEQYF. CDR3 in DNA: TGCGCCAGCAGGGGATCAGGGGACGAGCAGTACTTC.

This clone was seen a single time. V is TRBV3-1 (or the pseudogene TRBV3-2) and J is TRBJ1-1; D gene unclear. Trimming shortened V by 5 bases and J by 4 bases, and 8 bases separated the two germline ends. Germline V CDR1 and CDR2: LGHDT, YNNKEL (reference sequence). CDR3 length equals 12 residues. CDR3 in amino acids: CASSTTSTEAFF. The CDR3 DNA sequence: TGTGCCAGCAGCACAACATCCACTGAAGCTTTCTTT.

The chain uses TRBV27 and TRBJ1-1, with TRBD1 matching 7 bases. Losses at the gene ends were 3 bases for V and 4 bases for J; bases not matched to a gene: 17. The CDR3 length is 18 residues. Germline CDR1 reads MNHEY; CDR2 reads SMNVEV (reference sequence). CDR3 nucleotides: TGTGCCAGCAGTTTTTCGGTCTACTCTCACAGGGGAGTCACTGAAGCTTTCTTT. Amino acid sequence: CASSFSVYSHRGVTEAFF.

The CDR3 protein is CASSRGYPNSPLHF. The CDR3 DNA sequence: TGTGCCAGCAGTAGGGGTTACCCTAATTCACCCCTCCACTTT. The chain has TRBV28 and TRBJ1-6; perhaps TRBD1 as D (5 bases). The germline V gene encodes CDR1 MDHEN and CDR2 SYDVKM. V shed 5 bases and J shed 6 bases, with 11 bases lying between them. The length of the CDR3 is 14 residues.

V is TRBV4-2 and J is TRBJ1-5, with D hard to call. Per germline, CDR1 LGHNA and CDR2 YNFKEQ. V was trimmed by 0 bases and J by 7 bases, leaving 4 bases between them. This CDR3 spans 12 amino acids. The CDR3 region has the DNA TGTGCCAGCAGCCAAGATAGCCAGCCCCAGCATTTT. It codes for CASSQDSQPQHF.

The chain carries TRBV5-1 and TRBJ2-7, with D tentatively TRBD2 (5 bases). Trimming cost V 4 bases and J 1 base, with 15 bases left between them. This CDR3 is 15 amino acids long. Per germline, CDR1 SGHRS and CDR2 YFSETQ. The CDR3 coding sequence is TGCGCCAGCAGCCTAGAGGGCCGACGATCCTACGAGCAGTACTTC. This sequence encodes CASSLEGRRSYEQYF.

The chain joins TRBV5-4 to TRBJ1-5, with 9 bases matching TRBD1. Trimming removed 2 bases from V and 4 bases from J; junction bases left unmatched: 10. The CDR3 is 17 residues long. Germline V gene lookup returns CDR1 SGHNT and CDR2 YYREEE (reference sequence). The CDR3 bases are TGTGCCAGCAGCTTTCGCGGGACAGGGCTGGTGAATCAGCCCCAGCATTTT. As protein: CASSFRGTGLVNQPQHF.

This chain connects TRBV9 to TRBJ2-1; TRBD1 agrees at 10 bases. Germline lookup yields CDR1 SGDLS and CDR2 YYNGEE. The CDR3 runs to 15 residues. V lost 4 bases to trimming and J lost 5 bases; unmatched junction nucleotides: 6. CDR3 amino acids: CASSLRDRGNNEQFF. CDR3 DNA: TGTGCCAGCAGCCTCCGGGACAGGGGAAACAATGAGCAGTTCTTC.

The V and J genes are TRBV19 and TRBJ1-4; 11 bases agree with TRBD1. V was pared by 3 bases and J by 6 bases, with 0 bases of the junction left unmatched. The CDR3 loop spans 14 amino acids. Germline CDR1 reads LNHDA; CDR2 reads SQIVND (reference sequence). The CDR3 reads CASSMGQGDEKLFF. In DNA, the CDR3 is TGTGCCAGTAGTATGGGACAGGGGGATGAAAAACTGTTTTTT. Full variable domain (remainder filled in from reference TRBV19 and TRBJ1-4): DGGITQSPKYLFRKEGQNVTLSCEQNLNHDAMYWYRQDPGQGLRLIYYSQIVNDFQKGDIAEGYSVSREKKESFPLTVTSAQKNPTAFYLCASSMGQGDEKLFFGSGTQLSVL.

Concerning this clone: Other DNA variants within this sample encode the same CDR3. The chain links TRBV11-3 to TRBJ2-7; D is unclear. V was clipped by 5 bases and J by 0 bases, with 11 bases between them. Germline-derived CDR1 and CDR2 are SGHNT and YENEEA. This CDR3 has 14 residues. The CDR3 nucleotides read TGTGCCAGCAGCCTGGGTGGAAGCTCCTACGAGCAGTACTTC. Translation: CASSLGGSSYEQYF. The whole variable domain, filled in from reference TRBV11-3 and TRBJ2-7, reads EAGVVQSPRYKIIEKKQPVAFWCNPISGHNTLYWYLQNLGQGPELLIRYENEEAVDDSQLPKDRFSAERLKGVDSTLKIQPAELGDSAVYLCASSLGGSSYEQYFGPGTRLTVT.

To note about this clone: This sample also contains other DNA sequences that code for the same CDR3. Here the CDR3 DNA reads TGCGCCAGCAGCCCGACTCTGACAGGGGGAAGCATGAACACTGAAGCTTTCTTT. Translating it yields CASSPTLTGGSMNTEAFF. The genes are TRBV5-1 and TRBJ1-1, with 9 bases lining up with TRBD1. This CDR3 contains 18 residues. The junction had 13 bases not matched to a gene; V was cut back by 4 bases and J by 0 bases. Germline V gene data show CDR1 as SGHRS and CDR2 as YFSETQ.